Presented here are 27 T cell receptor beta chains from one specimen sequenced in a study of blood T cell repertoires in COVID-19. Measured with immunoSEQ multiplex PCR; TCRdb has only the in-frame clones, and not every one. This repertoire shows about 210,000 clones, around four fifths found once; its top ten account for about 8.9%. Sequencing was carried out using peripheral blood. The receptors were gathered from a woman in her 50s with acute or convalescent COVID-19.

This chain connects TRBV6-5 to TRBJ2-3; 9 positions match TRBD2. The J segment lost 2 bases and the V segment lost 5 bases, leaving 5 bases of the junction unmatched. Germline CDR1 MNHEY, CDR2 SVGAGI. The length of the CDR3 is 15 residues. The CDR3 sequence is CASSRREGSTDTQYF. CDR3 bases: TGTGCCAGCAGTCGGCGGGAGGGATCCACAGATACGCAGTATTTT.

J is TRBJ1-4 and V is TRBV24-1; the D gene is possibly TRBD1 (5 bases). CDR3 size: 15 residues. Germline assignment: CDR1 KGHDR and CDR2 SFDVKD. The V gene lost 2 bases and the J gene lost 6 bases, with 12 bases spanning the gap. The chain's CDR3 is CATSDWTGEDEKLFF. The CDR3 region has the DNA TGTGCCACCAGTGATTGGACGGGGGAAGATGAAAAACTGTTTTTT.

The chain couples TRBV6-5 to TRBJ2-5; TRBD1 might be the D (5 bases). Per germline, CDR1 MNHEY and CDR2 SVGAGI. With 6 bases removed from V and 2 bases from J, the gap between germline ends came to 16 bases. The CDR3 is 15 residues long. This chain's CDR3 is CASRDTIAAQETQYF. The CDR3 DNA reads TGTGCCAGCAGGGACACTATAGCTGCGCAAGAGACCCAGTACTTC.

J is TRBJ2-7 and V is TRBV28; 10 nucleotides line up with TRBD2. The CDR3 length is 15 residues. Germline V CDR1 and CDR2: MDHEN, SYDVKM. The trim removed 7 bases at V and 3 bases at J, leaving 9 bases unmatched. CDR3 bases: TGTGCCAGCATCCCGAGGACTAGCGGTTTCTACGAGCAGTACTTC. It is translated as CASIPRTSGFYEQYF.

This rearrangement joins TRBV6-4 to TRBJ2-4, with D perhaps matching TRBD2 (6 bases). The germline V gene has CDR1 MRHNA and CDR2 SNTAGT. The CDR3 is made up of 14 amino acids. V shed 6 bases and J shed 7 bases, with 16 bases lying between them. CDR3 coding DNA: TGTGCCAGCAGCCCCGGAGGGGCCGGGAACATTCAGTACTTC. Its translation: CASSPGGAGNIQYF.

The CDR3 DNA reads TGTGCCAGCAGCCGCCTGGACAGAAACACCGGGGAGCTGTTTTTT. This encodes CASSRLDRNTGELFF. The genes are TRBV4-2 and TRBJ2-2; D might be TRBD1 (6 bases). The length of the CDR3 is 15 residues. V shed 4 bases and J shed 2 bases, with 11 bases lying between them. Germline V CDR1 and CDR2: LGHNA, YNFKEQ.

This clone was counted a single time. V is TRBV5-1 and J is TRBJ2-7; 9 bases agree with TRBD1. Trimming removed 1 base from V and 8 bases from J; junction bases left unmatched: 10. This CDR3 has 15 residues. Germline-derived CDR1 and CDR2 are SGHRS and YFSETQ. This CDR3 reads CASSLSNDRGGQQYF. The CDR3 DNA reads TGCGCCAGCAGCTTGTCGAACGACAGGGGGGGACAGCAGTACTTC.

The V call is TRBV2, the J call TRBJ1-5; 8 bases line up with TRBD1. Germline V gene lookup returns CDR1 SNHLY and CDR2 FYNNEI. V dropped 6 bases and J dropped 4; count of bases not matched to a gene: 5. The CDR3 sequence is 14 residues long. CDR3 bases: TGTGCCAGCAGCGACAGGGGAGGAAATCAGCCCCAGCATTTT. Protein product: CASSDRGGNQPQHF. The variable domain in full, completed from reference TRBV2 and TRBJ1-5, reads EPEVTQTPSHQVTQMGQEVILRCVPISNHLYFYWYRQILGQKVEFLVSFYNNEISEKSEIFDDQFSVERPDGSNFTLKIRSTKLEDSAMYFCASSDRGGNQPQHFGDGTRLSIL.

This sequence joins TRBV2 and TRBJ2-2; 7 bases are shared with TRBD2. The trim removed 0 bases at V and 7 bases at J, leaving 8 bases unmatched. The CDR3 is 16 residues long. The germline gives CDR1 SNHLY, CDR2 FYNNEI. CDR3 residues: CASSEAGGRNGGELFF. In DNA, the CDR3 is TGTGCCAGCAGTGAAGCGGGAGGGAGAAACGGCGGGGAGCTGTTTTTT.

This clone was recorded once. V gene TRBV28 combines with J gene TRBJ2-5; 9 bases align to TRBD1. Germline CDR1 reads MDHEN; CDR2 reads SYDVKM. The CDR3 runs to 13 residues. J lost 5 bases, V lost 11 bases, and 9 bases had no gene match. In nucleotides, the CDR3 is TGTGCCGCGGGAACAGGGGGCGCGGAGACCCAGTACTTC. This codes for CAAGTGGAETQYF.

This chain joins TRBV30 and TRBJ1-1; the match to TRBD1 covers 7 bases. The CDR3 spans 12 residues. CDR1 and CDR2 from the germline V gene are GTSNPN and SVGIG (reference sequence). V shed 4 bases and J 5 bases; nucleotides not matched to a gene: 4. This CDR3 is CAWNRGFTEAFF. CDR3 sequence (DNA): TGTGCCTGGAACAGGGGATTTACTGAAGCTTTCTTT.

The chain carries TRBV28 and TRBJ2-1; TRBD2 agrees at 10 bases. The CDR3 extends over 15 amino acids. V shed 6 bases, J shed 4 bases, and the junction held 6 bases outside the gene matches. Per the germline V gene, CDR1 is MDHEN and CDR2 is SYDVKM. The CDR3 sequence: CASSLTSGIYNEQFF. DNA of the CDR3: TGTGCCAGCAGCCTCACTAGCGGGATATACAATGAGCAGTTCTTC.

CDR3 protein: CATSRDRLSKDTQYF. The CDR3 DNA reads TGTGCCACCAGCAGAGATCGACTTAGCAAGGATACGCAGTATTTT. This chain uses TRBV15 with TRBJ2-3; D is unclear. V dropped 0 bases and J dropped 6 bases, with 13 bases sitting between them. The CDR3 is made up of 15 amino acids. CDR1 and CDR2 from the germline V gene are LNHNV and YYDKDF (reference sequence). Supplemented by reference TRBV15 and TRBJ2-3, the full variable domain reads DAMVIQNPRYQVTQFGKPVTLSCSQTLNHNVMYWYQQKSSQAPKLLFHYYDKDFNNEADTPDNFQSRRPNTSFCFLDIRSPGLGDTAMYLCATSRDRLSKDTQYFGPGTRLTVL.

Turning to this clone: Germline and junction disagree at one end, which may indicate a read error. The rearrangement uses TRBV27 and TRBJ2-3, with 10 nucleotides matching TRBD2. CDR1 and CDR2 (germline): MNHEY, SMNVEV (reference sequence). The CDR3 length is 15 residues. This CDR3 is CASSSPLAGNRTRHF. As DNA, the CDR3 is TGTGCCAGCAGTTCCCCACTAGCGGGAAACCGAACCCGGCATTTT.

The chain has TRBV11-2 and TRBJ1-3, with D maybe TRBD1 (6 bases). Germline loops: CDR1 SGHAT, CDR2 FQNNGV. There are 14 residues in the CDR3. Trimming stripped 9 bases from V and 1 base from J, with 13 bases between. In DNA, the CDR3 is TGTGCCAGTTCCGGGGGGCAGTCTGGAAACACCATATATTTT. Translated, it gives CASSGGQSGNTIYF.

The genes are TRBV9 and TRBJ1-1; the D gene is possibly TRBD1 (6 bases). Germline CDR1 reads SGDLS; CDR2 reads YYNGEE. V was pared by 4 bases and J by 8 bases, with 12 bases between. CDR3 length: 12 amino acids. CDR3 amino acids: CASSLQQGEAFF. The CDR3 nucleotides read TGTGCCAGCAGCCTACAACAGGGAGAAGCTTTCTTT.

V usage is TRBV11-3 and J usage is TRBJ1-1; 9 bases fit TRBD1. Losses at the gene ends were 1 base for V and 3 bases for J; bases not matched to a gene: 9. The CDR3 runs to 17 residues. CDR1 is SGHNT, CDR2 YENEEA, per germline. The CDR3 DNA reads as TGTGCCAGCAGCTTAGGGGACAGGGCGGCACACGACACTGAAGCTTTCTTT. It specifies CASSLGDRAAHDTEAFF.

The chain uses TRBV11-2 and TRBJ2-7, with D perhaps TRBD2 (6 bases). V was cut by 0 bases and J by 3 bases, with 12 bases left in between. The germline V gene has CDR1 SGHAT and CDR2 FQNNGV. The CDR3 extends over 15 amino acids. The CDR3 loop reads CASSLEEGFYYEQYF. The DNA for the CDR3 is TGTGCCAGCAGCTTAGAGGAGGGATTTTACTACGAGCAGTACTTC.

This clone came up a few times. This chain links TRBV24-1 with TRBJ2-1, with a weak D call TRBD1 (5 bases). V was pared by 3 bases and J by 0 bases, with 11 bases between. In germline, CDR1 is KGHDR, CDR2 SFDVKD. The length of the CDR3 is 16 residues. Here the CDR3 DNA reads TGTGCCACCAGTGATGTAGGGGTGGGCTCCTACAATGAGCAGTTCTTC. Its translation: CATSDVGVGSYNEQFF.

The rearrangement uses TRBV5-1 and TRBJ2-7; 13 nucleotides align to TRBD2. Germline V gene data show CDR1 as SGHRS and CDR2 as YFSETQ. V lost 3 bases to trimming and J lost 4 bases; unmatched junction nucleotides: 7. The CDR3 extends over 16 amino acids. This chain's CDR3 is CASSSGLAGVEYEQYF. DNA for the CDR3: TGCGCCAGCAGCTCCGGACTAGCGGGAGTGGAATACGAGCAGTACTTC.

This chain links TRBV6-1 with TRBJ1-2; D gene unclear. CDR3 size: 13 residues. The V gene lost 2 bases and the J gene lost 7 bases, with 11 bases spanning the gap. Germline V CDR1 and CDR2: MNHNS, SASEGT. CDR3: CASSESGLSGYTF. The CDR3 DNA follows: TGTGCCAGCAGTGAATCGGGTCTGTCTGGCTACACCTTC.

The chain joins TRBV19 to TRBJ2-5; the match to TRBD1 covers 9 bases. The V and J ends lost 3 bases and 5 bases, in that order; junction bases with no gene match: 10. This CDR3 is built from 16 residues. Germline CDR1 and CDR2: LNHDA and SQIVND (reference sequence). For the CDR3, the DNA is TGTGCCAGTAGTATTTCAGCACAGGGGGCACAGGAGACCCAGTACTTC. Protein: CASSISAQGAQETQYF.

The gene calls are TRBV9 and TRBJ1-2; D perhaps matches TRBD1 (5 bases). V lost 0 bases to trimming and J lost 6 bases, with 21 bases between them. The CDR3 consists of 17 residues. Germline V gene lookup returns CDR1 SGDLS and CDR2 YYNGEE. CDR3 in DNA: TGTGCCAGCAGCGTAGGGACACGAGCCCACCTGGTGGATGGCTACACCTTC. It translates to CASSVGTRAHLVDGYTF. The whole variable domain, filled in from reference TRBV9 and TRBJ1-2, reads DSGVTQTPKHLITATGQRVTLRCSPRSGDLSVYWYQQSLDQGLQFLIQYYNGEERAKGNILERFSAQQFPDLHSELNLSSLELGDSALYFCASSVGTRAHLVDGYTFGSGTRLTVV.

This sequence joins TRBV28 and TRBJ2-7; D perhaps matches TRBD2 (6 bases). The CDR3 runs 13 residues. Germline CDR1 MDHEN, CDR2 SYDVKM. Trimming shortened V by 2 bases and J by 4 bases, and 9 bases separated the two germline ends. The CDR3 sequence: CASSLGGRYEQYF. CDR3 DNA sequence: TGTGCCAGCAGTTTAGGGGGGAGATACGAGCAGTACTTC.

In its sample, this clone was seen once. The rearrangement joins TRBV5-4 to TRBJ2-4, with D perhaps matching TRBD1 (6 bases). This CDR3 is 18 amino acids long. CDR1 and CDR2 (germline): SGHNT, YYREEE (reference sequence). V was shortened by 3 bases and J by 5 bases, with 24 bases between the two germline ends. The CDR3 spells CASSSKGHPEARENIQYF. DNA for the CDR3: TGTGCCAGCAGCTCCAAGGGACATCCTGAAGCCAGGGAAAACATTCAGTACTTC.

This clone was seen a single time. The chain links TRBV7-2 to TRBJ2-1; D is perhaps TRBD2 (6 bases). Germline assignment: CDR1 SGHTA and CDR2 FQGNSA. With 4 bases removed from V and 1 base from J, the gap between germline ends came to 23 bases. The CDR3 has 19 amino acids. The CDR3 protein is CASSSPRVGGLGSYNEQFF. The DNA for the CDR3 is TGTGCCAGCAGCTCCCCTCGTGTGGGAGGTTTAGGGTCCTACAATGAGCAGTTCTTC.

The genes are TRBV24-1 and TRBJ2-2, with 10 bases matching TRBD2. V shed 7 bases and J 6 bases; nucleotides not matched to a gene: 19. The CDR3 runs to 19 residues. From germline, CDR1 is KGHDR and CDR2 SFDVKD. Written as DNA, the CDR3 is TGTGCCACCAGACCTTCAAGACTAGCGGGTAGGCCGGGGGCCGGGGAGCTGTTTTTT. Translating gives CATRPSRLAGRPGAGELFF.